Listed below are T cell receptor beta chains from one sample, sequenced in a study of T cells in Graves' hyperthyroidism and ophthalmopathy. One entry per CDR3 protein, called by TCRdb with MiXCR from the multiplex PCR reads. The sample carries roughly 800,000 distinct CDR3 sequences, over 35% recorded once. The sample taken for sequencing was blood. These receptors all come from a man aged 18-30 years with Graves' hyperthyroidism. Each CDR3 is given with its conserved first and last residue. The D gene is left open where the match is weak. Clone size is given for some rows only: seen once, a few or many times, or a class if the clone is expanded.

j_call clone_size d_call v_call cdr3_aa cdr3_nt
TRBJ1-4 NA TRBD1 TRBV7-4 CASSSGTAIEKLFF TGTGCCAGCAGTTCCGGGACAGCCATTGAAAAACTGTTTTTT
TRBJ2-2 many NA TRBV10-3 CAMRNTGELFF TGTGCTATGCGAAACACCGGGGAGCTGTTTTTT
TRBJ1-2 few NA TRBV12-3/TRBV12-4 CASSIGTGGGYTF TGTGCCAGCAGTATAGGGACTGGTGGAGGCTACACCTTC
TRBJ1-4 many NA TRBV12-3/TRBV12-4 CASMGWLSEKLFF TGTGCCAGCATGGGGTGGCTTTCGGAAAAACTGTTTTTT
TRBJ1-3 many NA TRBV7-6 CASSSRETGNTIYF TGTGCCAGCAGCTCCAGGGAAACTGGAAACACCATATATTTT
TRBJ2-5 few NA TRBV19 CASSVKADLRGTQYF TGTGCCAGTAGTGTAAAGGCAGACCTTCGGGGGACCCAGTACTTC
TRBJ2-7 few TRBD2 TRBV12-3/TRBV12-4 CASSPRAGGSYEQYF TGTGCCAGCAGTCCCAGAGCGGGGGGGTCCTACGAGCAGTACTTC
TRBJ1-1 many NA TRBV2 CASSLQGVSTEAFF TGTGCCAGCAGTCTACAGGGAGTTAGCACTGAAGCTTTCTTT
TRBJ1-4 NA NA TRBV4-3 CASSSDLWPNEKLFF TGCGCCAGCAGCTCCGACCTATGGCCGAATGAAAAACTGTTTTTT
TRBJ2-7 NA TRBD1 TRBV10-3 CASTKRDRGPYEQYF TGTGCCAGCACCAAGAGAGACAGGGGGCCCTACGAGCAGTACTTC
TRBJ2-7 many TRBD2 TRBV29-1 CSVLRGAYEQYF TGCAGCGTTCTTCGGGGGGCCTACGAGCAGTACTTC
TRBJ2-7 NA NA TRBV6-5 CASSLRPGRESYEQYF TGTGCCAGCAGTTTACGCCCCGGACGCGAGTCCTACGAGCAGTACTTC
TRBJ1-6 NA TRBD1 TRBV7-3 CASSLRSPGGSSPLHF TGTGCCAGCAGCTTAAGGTCGCCAGGGGGCTCTTCACCCCTCCACTTT
TRBJ1-1 NA NA TRBV20-1 CSASGGHTEAFF TGCAGTGCCTCGGGGGGCCACACTGAAGCTTTCTTT
TRBJ2-5 many TRBD2 TRBV10-3 CAISRGLAETQYF TGTGCCATCAGCAGAGGACTAGCGGAGACCCAGTACTTC
TRBJ2-2 NA NA TRBV7-9 CASSFTSQTGELFF TGTGCCAGCAGCTTTACTAGTCAAACCGGGGAGCTGTTTTTT
TRBJ2-7 few NA TRBV5-1 CASSLPLSYEQYF TGCGCCAGCAGCTTGCCCCTCAGCTACGAGCAGTACTTC
TRBJ1-5 few NA TRBV13 CASSEQGRAQHF TGTGCCAGCAGCGAACAGGGCAGGGCCCAGCATTTT
TRBJ2-5 NA TRBD2 TRBV7-8 CASSLAGLAGAKQETQYF TGTGCCAGCAGCTTAGCCGGCCTAGCGGGGGCCAAGCAAGAGACCCAGTACTTC
TRBJ2-7 few NA TRBV5-5 CASSVETLQAYEQYF TGTGCCAGCAGCGTGGAAACACTGCAGGCCTACGAGCAGTACTTC
TRBJ1-6 NA NA TRBV7-2 CASSNQGYNSPLHF TGTGCCAGCAGTAATCAGGGTTACAATTCACCCCTCCACTTT
TRBJ1-5 once NA TRBV10-3 CASSFVAYQPQHF TGTGCCAGCAGTTTTGTGGCTTATCAGCCCCAGCATTTT
TRBJ2-5 NA NA TRBV25-1 CASRRDSSGRTQYF TGTGCCAGCCGTCGGGACTCCTCGGGGAGGACCCAGTACTTC
TRBJ2-5 NA NA TRBV6-6 CASRQDSAETQYF TGTGCCAGCAGACAGGACAGCGCGGAGACCCAGTACTTC
TRBJ1-1 many NA TRBV10-2 CASGRVGGAEAFF TGCGCCAGCGGCAGAGTGGGGGGGGCTGAAGCTTTCTTT
TRBJ1-1 NA NA TRBV6-1 CASSANPDTEAFF TGTGCCAGCAGCGCGAACCCAGACACTGAAGCTTTCTTT
TRBJ2-7 NA TRBD2 TRBV20-1 CSARGSRYAAIPGLAGGLSYEQYF TGCAGTGCTAGAGGATCTAGATACGCCGCCATTCCGGGACTAGCGGGGGGCTTGTCCTACGAGCAGTACTTC
TRBJ2-7 once NA TRBV10-2 CASSYSNFLFTYEQYF TGTGCCAGCAGTTACTCGAATTTCTTATTTACCTACGAGCAGTACTTC
TRBJ1-5 NA NA TRBV15 CATTRAMMETQHF TGTGCCACCACCCGGGCGATGATGGAGACCCAGCATTTT
TRBJ1-2 once NA TRBV7-9 CASSLSPGIYNGYTF TGTGCCAGCAGTTTATCGCCGGGTATATACAATGGCTACACCTTC
TRBJ2-7 NA TRBD1 TRBV7-8 CASSVDGTGSSYEQYF TGTGCCAGCAGCGTAGACGGGACAGGAAGCTCCTACGAGCAGTACTTC
TRBJ2-7 few NA TRBV7-2 CASSLDRDFPSYEQYF TGTGCCAGCAGCTTAGACCGGGACTTCCCCTCCTACGAGCAGTACTTC
TRBJ1-2 many NA TRBV7-8 CASSPIARDSWITANYGYTF TGTGCCAGCAGCCCAATTGCCCGCGACAGCTGGATTACAGCTAACTATGGCTACACCTTC
TRBJ2-5 NA TRBD2 TRBV7-2 CASSWGGLAGRYETQYF TGTGCCAGCAGCTGGGGGGGACTAGCGGGACGGTATGAGACCCAGTACTTC
TRBJ2-5 NA NA TRBV4-3 CASSQVRASQETQYF TGCGCCAGCAGCCAAGTACGAGCGTCCCAAGAGACCCAGTACTTC
TRBJ2-3 few TRBD2 TRBV7-9 CASSLIAGVQDTQYF TGTGCCAGCAGCTTAATAGCGGGGGTCCAGGATACGCAGTATTTT
TRBJ2-2 many NA TRBV29-1 CSASGGAGELFF TGCAGCGCTTCAGGGGGGGCCGGGGAGCTGTTTTTT
TRBJ2-7 NA TRBD2 TRBV19 CASSPELAGVYEQYF TGTGCCAGTAGTCCCGAACTAGCGGGAGTATATGAGCAGTACTTC
TRBJ1-5 NA TRBD1 TRBV20-1 CSARRQGVNQPQHF TGCAGTGCTCGCCGACAGGGGGTAAATCAGCCCCAGCATTTT
TRBJ2-5 few TRBD2 TRBV20-1 CSASIPGGGETQYF TGCAGTGCTAGTATCCCGGGAGGTGGAGAGACCCAGTACTTC
TRBJ1-3 NA NA TRBV2 CASSMGVGNTIYF TGTGCCAGCAGTATGGGGGTCGGAAACACCATATATTTT
TRBJ2-7 NA NA TRBV7-8 CASSSQGGGRYEQYF TGTGCCAGCAGCTCCCAGGGGGGGGGGCGCTACGAGCAGTACTTC
TRBJ2-5 many TRBD2 TRBV11-2 CASSLRLAGEETQYF TGTGCCAGCAGCTTGCGACTAGCGGGGGAGGAGACCCAGTACTTC